The 6 T cell receptor beta chains below come from one sample, sequenced in a study of cytomegalovirus exposure and HLA in healthy donors. Measured with immunoSEQ multiplex PCR; TCRdb has only the in-frame clones, and not every one. Counted here are under 150,000 clones, roughly 90% occurring once; the ten biggest clones make up about 6%. The sample consisted of PBMCs. All receptors derive from a woman aged 18-30 years in good health and CMV-seropositive.

V and J are TRBV29-1 and TRBJ2-2; 11 nucleotides agree with TRBD2. The trim removed 0 bases at V and 1 base at J, leaving 10 bases unmatched. The CDR3 consists of 19 residues. Germline CDR1 is SQVTM and CDR2 is ANQGSEA. The CDR3 region is CSVEDRLAGGQVNTGELFF. The CDR3 DNA reads as TGCAGCGTTGAAGATCGGCTAGCGGGAGGCCAAGTGAACACCGGGGAGCTGTTTTTT.

DNA for the CDR3: TGTGCCAGTAGTATACAGGGGGCCTACAATCAGCCCCAGCATTTT. Its translation is CASSIQGAYNQPQHF. The genes are TRBV19 and TRBJ1-5; 8 bases are shared with TRBD1. Unmatched junction bases numbered 3, after V lost 2 bases and J lost 3 bases. The CDR3 has 15 residues. The V gene's germline CDR1 is LNHDA and CDR2 SQIVND (reference sequence). The whole variable domain, remainder taken from reference TRBV19 and TRBJ1-5, is DGGITQSPKYLFRKEGQNVTLSCEQNLNHDAMYWYRQDPGQGLRLIYYSQIVNDFQKGDIAEGYSVSREKKESFPLTVTSAQKNPTAFYLCASSIQGAYNQPQHFGDGTRLSIL.

V and J are TRBV9 and TRBJ1-2, with 11 bases identical to TRBD1. Germline lookup yields CDR1 SGDLS and CDR2 YYNGEE. V lost 3 bases to trimming and J lost 7 bases; unmatched junction nucleotides: 8. CDR3 length: 15 residues. The CDR3 region has the DNA TGTGCCAGCAGCGCCCTGGTTGGGACAGGGGGTGGCTACACCTTC. This codes for CASSALVGTGGGYTF.

This clone was observed once. The chain carries TRBV7-9 and TRBJ1-2, with D tentatively TRBD1 (5 bases). The CDR3 sequence is 16 residues long. Trimming removed 5 bases at V and 4 bases at J, with 20 bases between. CDR1 SEHNR and CDR2 FQNEAQ come from the germline V gene (reference sequence). The CDR3 DNA sequence: TGTGCCAGCAGCCTGGTCGGGGGACCACCGAGCTATGGCTACACCTTC. Its translation is CASSLVGGPPSYGYTF.

The chain links TRBV5-4 to TRBJ2-3, with TRBD2 matching over 8 bases. Germline lookup yields CDR1 SGHNT and CDR2 YYREEE (reference sequence). The V gene end was trimmed by 2 bases and the J gene end by 2 bases; junction bases not matched to a gene: 7. This CDR3 has 16 residues. For the CDR3, the DNA is TGTGCCAGCAGCTTATTGTCTAGCGGGTTCACAGATACGCAGTATTTT. This translates into CASSLLSSGFTDTQYF.

The V call is TRBV7-2, the J call TRBJ1-5; 12 positions match TRBD1. CDR1 and CDR2 from the germline V gene are SGHTA and FQGNSA. The CDR3 loop spans 18 amino acids. V dropped 5 bases and J dropped 2; count of bases not matched to a gene: 10. CDR3 loop: CASSRGGQGAVGNQPQHF. CDR3 nucleotides: TGTGCCAGCAGCCGCGGGGGACAGGGGGCCGTCGGCAATCAGCCCCAGCATTTT.